The T cell receptor beta chain described here comes from a study of cytomegalovirus exposure and HLA in healthy donors. The overall study: The use of the same platform for the approximately 130 validation repertoires and the roughly 670 first-cohort repertoires was reported by a later analysis.

As concerns this clone: Antigen unknown.

Study-wide results and caveats: The authors enumerated 150 to 200 TCR beta chains as linked to cytomegalovirus. Cytomegalovirus status, reportedly, was diagnosed with high specificity and sensitivity by the classifier. Across donors, most TCRs were seen rarely, yet some public ones were widespread.

The length of the CDR3 is 15 residues. Germline values: CDR1 SGHRS, CDR2 YFSETQ. V was clipped by 3 bases and J by 9 bases; unmatched bases: 10. The data were produced by immunoSEQ multiplex PCR, yet TCRdb's version contains in-frame clones alone and is incomplete. The sample consists of 120,000 to 150,000 clones, approximately 84% of them appearing once. V is TRBV5-1 and J is TRBJ2-1; 9 bases map to TRBD1. The TCR was taken from a woman aged 25-40 years in good health and CMV-seronegative. Source material: PBMCs. The CDR3: CASSSTRDRVSEQFF. The CDR3 DNA follows: TGCGCCAGCAGCTCCACACGGGACAGGGTGAGTGAGCAGTTCTTC.